A selection of T cell receptor beta chains follows, all from one sample in a study of early T cells in non-severe SARS-CoV-2 infection. TCRdb re-derived calls from the 5' RACE reads in MiXCR, one entry per CDR3 protein. This repertoire shows fewer than 85,000 distinct CDR3 sequences, 8.5% to 10% found once; its top ten account for about 4.8%. Sequenced sample: whole blood. The receptors come from an adult who was a healthcare worker with PCR-confirmed SARS-CoV-2 infection or an uninfected control (not recorded which). The CDR3 runs from the conserved cysteine through the conserved F or W. Each record gives: V gene, D gene, J gene, clone size, CDR3 protein, CDR3 DNA. D genes are given only for firm matches. The listing skips clone size in some rows; elsewhere it reads once, few, many or a size class.

v_gene: TRBV12-3/TRBV12-4
d_gene: -
j_gene: TRBJ2-2
abundance: -
CDR3aa: CASSPPVSGELFF
CDR3nt: TGTGCCAGCAGTCCCCCCGTTTCCGGGGAGCTGTTTTTT

v_gene: TRBV24-1
d_gene: TRBD1
j_gene: TRBJ2-6
abundance: -
CDR3aa: CATSDPRQGEKTPSGANVLTF
CDR3nt: TGTGCCACCAGTGATCCCCGACAGGGGGAGAAGACCCCCTCTGGGGCCAACGTCCTGACTTTC

v_gene: TRBV7-2
d_gene: -
j_gene: TRBJ2-5
abundance: many
CDR3aa: CASSLGKGPQETQYF
CDR3nt: TGTGCCAGCAGCTTAGGGAAGGGGCCCCAAGAGACCCAGTACTTC

v_gene: TRBV19
d_gene: TRBD2
j_gene: TRBJ2-7
abundance: many
CDR3aa: CASSIFAGAYEQYF
CDR3nt: TGTGCCAGTAGTATATTCGCGGGAGCCTACGAGCAGTACTTC

v_gene: TRBV2
d_gene: TRBD2
j_gene: TRBJ2-7
abundance: few
CDR3aa: CASSPPSGSRREQYF
CDR3nt: TGTGCCAGCAGCCCGCCTAGCGGCTCTAGGCGAGAGCAGTACTTC

v_gene: TRBV7-2
d_gene: TRBD2
j_gene: TRBJ2-5
abundance: many
CDR3aa: CASSLALGLAGGAQYF
CDR3nt: TGTGCCAGCAGCTTAGCGCTCGGACTAGCGGGAGGAGCCCAGTACTTC

v_gene: TRBV20-1
d_gene: TRBD2
j_gene: TRBJ2-1
abundance: -
CDR3aa: CSAYNGLVYEQFF
CDR3nt: TGCAGTGCTTATAACGGACTAGTCTATGAGCAGTTCTTC

v_gene: TRBV20-1
d_gene: -
j_gene: TRBJ1-6
abundance: few
CDR3aa: CSARRGRSPLHF
CDR3nt: TGCAGTGCTAGGAGGGGGAGGTCACCCCTCCACTTT

v_gene: TRBV10-3
d_gene: TRBD2
j_gene: TRBJ2-3
abundance: many
CDR3aa: CAISRGEGLGTDTQYF
CDR3nt: TGTGCCATCAGTCGGGGGGAGGGCCTGGGCACAGATACGCAGTATTTT

v_gene: TRBV5-4
d_gene: -
j_gene: TRBJ2-5
abundance: few
CDR3aa: CASSRGEETQYF
CDR3nt: TGTGCCAGCAGTAGGGGGGAAGAGACCCAGTACTTC

v_gene: TRBV18
d_gene: -
j_gene: TRBJ1-5
abundance: many
CDR3aa: CASSPTARGDSQPQHF
CDR3nt: TGTGCCAGCTCACCAACGGCACGGGGGGATAGTCAGCCCCAGCATTTT

v_gene: TRBV28
d_gene: -
j_gene: TRBJ1-1
abundance: few
CDR3aa: CASSPTGNPKAFF
CDR3nt: TGTGCCAGCAGCCCTACAGGGAACCCCAAAGCTTTCTTT

v_gene: TRBV20-1
d_gene: TRBD1
j_gene: TRBJ2-5
abundance: -
CDR3aa: CSATRTGRQETQYF
CDR3nt: TGCAGTGCTACTAGGACAGGGAGACAAGAGACCCAGTACTTC

v_gene: TRBV12-5
d_gene: TRBD2
j_gene: TRBJ2-1
abundance: many
CDR3aa: CASGLAPGSGHRDNEQFF
CDR3nt: TGTGCTAGTGGTTTGGCACCGGGTAGCGGGCACCGAGACAATGAGCAGTTCTTC

v_gene: TRBV20-1
d_gene: -
j_gene: TRBJ2-1
abundance: -
CDR3aa: CSAKRYNEQFF
CDR3nt: TGCAGTGCCAAGAGATACAATGAGCAGTTCTTC

v_gene: TRBV18
d_gene: -
j_gene: TRBJ1-1
abundance: many
CDR3aa: CASSPNRNPEAFF
CDR3nt: TGTGCCAGCTCACCAAATAGGAATCCTGAAGCTTTCTTT

v_gene: TRBV27
d_gene: -
j_gene: TRBJ1-2
abundance: -
CDR3aa: CASGQRGGVYGYTF
CDR3nt: TGTGCCAGCGGGCAGCGGGGGGGTGTCTATGGCTACACCTTC

v_gene: TRBV30
d_gene: TRBD1
j_gene: TRBJ1-3
abundance: many
CDR3aa: CAWSEGQSTNTIYF
CDR3nt: TGTGCCTGGAGTGAGGGACAGTCAACAAACACCATATATTTT

v_gene: TRBV5-5
d_gene: -
j_gene: TRBJ2-3
abundance: few
CDR3aa: CASSPDGGLVDTQYF
CDR3nt: TGTGCCAGCAGCCCGGACGGGGGGCTCGTAGATACGCAGTATTTT

v_gene: TRBV2
d_gene: -
j_gene: TRBJ2-2
abundance: -
CDR3aa: CASRWNTGELFF
CDR3nt: TGTGCCAGCAGGTGGAACACCGGGGAGCTGTTTTTT

v_gene: TRBV7-2
d_gene: TRBD2
j_gene: TRBJ2-3
abundance: many
CDR3aa: CASSPRLAEVGNTQYF
CDR3nt: TGTGCCAGCAGCCCCCGACTAGCGGAAGTGGGAAATACGCAGTATTTT

v_gene: TRBV30
d_gene: -
j_gene: TRBJ2-3
abundance: -
CDR3aa: CAWSGRDTQYF
CDR3nt: TGTGCCTGGAGTGGTAGAGATACGCAGTATTTT

v_gene: TRBV20-1
d_gene: -
j_gene: TRBJ1-5
abundance: many
CDR3aa: CSASEHSNQPQHF
CDR3nt: TGCAGTGCTAGCGAACATAGCAATCAGCCCCAGCATTTT

v_gene: TRBV12-3/TRBV12-4
d_gene: -
j_gene: TRBJ2-3
abundance: few
CDR3aa: CASSFRSMIDTQYF
CDR3nt: TGTGCCAGCAGTTTCCGTAGTATGATAGATACGCAGTATTTT

v_gene: TRBV6-5
d_gene: -
j_gene: TRBJ2-3
abundance: few
CDR3aa: CASRPMMGGGGPDTQYF
CDR3nt: TGTGCCAGCAGGCCCATGATGGGGGGAGGAGGTCCGGATACGCAGTATTTT

v_gene: TRBV20-1
d_gene: -
j_gene: TRBJ2-7
abundance: many
CDR3aa: CSASDPGLGFYEQYF
CDR3nt: TGCAGTGCTAGCGACCCGGGGCTTGGGTTTTACGAGCAGTACTTC

v_gene: TRBV27
d_gene: -
j_gene: TRBJ2-2
abundance: many
CDR3aa: CASSLYAGTNTGELFF
CDR3nt: TGTGCCAGCAGTTTATACGCGGGAACGAACACCGGGGAGCTGTTTTTT

v_gene: TRBV2
d_gene: -
j_gene: TRBJ2-7
abundance: many
CDR3aa: CASSEREFRINEQYF
CDR3nt: TGTGCCAGCAGTGAGAGGGAGTTCCGGATCAACGAGCAGTACTTC

v_gene: TRBV2
d_gene: -
j_gene: TRBJ2-7
abundance: few
CDR3aa: CASRYQEQYF
CDR3nt: TGTGCCAGCAGGTATCAGGAGCAGTACTTC

v_gene: TRBV7-9
d_gene: TRBD2
j_gene: TRBJ2-1
abundance: -
CDR3aa: CASSSLAGTSGTRGSNEQFF
CDR3nt: TGTGCCAGCAGCTCGCTAGCCGGGACTAGCGGGACCAGAGGAAGCAATGAGCAGTTCTTC

v_gene: TRBV7-2
d_gene: TRBD2
j_gene: TRBJ2-7
abundance: many
CDR3aa: CASTLAGSNEQYF
CDR3nt: TGTGCCAGCACGTTAGCGGGATCAAACGAGCAGTACTTC

v_gene: TRBV12-3/TRBV12-4
d_gene: -
j_gene: TRBJ2-1
abundance: many
CDR3aa: CASSFRRDDEQFF
CDR3nt: TGTGCCAGCAGTTTCCGTCGAGACGATGAGCAGTTCTTC

v_gene: TRBV3-1
d_gene: -
j_gene: TRBJ2-5
abundance: -
CDR3aa: CASSHRTAAGFRETQYF
CDR3nt: TGTGCCAGCAGCCACCGAACGGCCGCAGGGTTTAGGGAGACCCAGTACTTC

v_gene: TRBV10-3
d_gene: -
j_gene: TRBJ2-3
abundance: many
CDR3aa: CAIAEGGITDTQYF
CDR3nt: TGTGCCATCGCGGAGGGCGGGATCACAGATACGCAGTATTTT

v_gene: TRBV12-3/TRBV12-4
d_gene: -
j_gene: TRBJ1-1
abundance: many
CDR3aa: CASVAGLNTEAFF
CDR3nt: TGTGCCAGCGTCGCCGGATTGAACACTGAAGCTTTCTTT

v_gene: TRBV20-1
d_gene: TRBD2
j_gene: TRBJ2-7
abundance: many
CDR3aa: CSASRSGTSGSYEQYF
CDR3nt: TGCAGTGCTAGCCGGTCCGGGACTAGCGGCTCCTACGAGCAGTACTTC

v_gene: TRBV15
d_gene: -
j_gene: TRBJ2-3
abundance: -
CDR3aa: CATSRDPAGTDTQYF
CDR3nt: TGTGCCACCAGCAGAGATCCGGCCGGCACAGATACGCAGTATTTT

v_gene: TRBV20-1
d_gene: -
j_gene: TRBJ1-6
abundance: many
CDR3aa: CSAKGPRGYNSPLHF
CDR3nt: TGCAGTGCTAAGGGCCCCAGGGGCTATAATTCACCCCTCCACTTT

v_gene: TRBV3-1
d_gene: TRBD2
j_gene: TRBJ2-1
abundance: few
CDR3aa: CASSRLAGGQGEQFF
CDR3nt: TGTGCCAGCAGCCGACTAGCGGGAGGCCAGGGAGAGCAGTTCTTC

v_gene: TRBV7-2
d_gene: -
j_gene: TRBJ1-3
abundance: many
CDR3aa: CASSFGGQGNTIYF
CDR3nt: TGTGCCAGCAGCTTCGGTGGACAGGGAAACACCATATATTTT

v_gene: TRBV28
d_gene: -
j_gene: TRBJ2-3
abundance: many
CDR3aa: CASSLSTGFGSFADTQYF
CDR3nt: TGTGCCAGCAGTTTATCGACAGGGTTCGGGAGTTTTGCAGATACGCAGTATTTT

v_gene: TRBV10-2
d_gene: TRBD1
j_gene: TRBJ1-1
abundance: many
CDR3aa: CASSEPTGIVEAFF
CDR3nt: TGCGCCAGCAGTGAGCCGACAGGGATTGTTGAAGCTTTCTTT

v_gene: TRBV29-1
d_gene: -
j_gene: TRBJ1-4
abundance: -
CDR3aa: CSVSQAGELFF
CDR3nt: TGCAGCGTTTCCCAGGCCGGGGAACTGTTTTTT

v_gene: TRBV7-9
d_gene: -
j_gene: TRBJ2-6
abundance: many
CDR3aa: CASRKGGFGANVLTF
CDR3nt: TGTGCCAGCAGGAAAGGGGGATTTGGGGCCAACGTCCTGACTTTC

v_gene: TRBV7-3
d_gene: -
j_gene: TRBJ2-1
abundance: many
CDR3aa: CASSLDPGSSEQFF
CDR3nt: TGTGCCAGCAGCTTGGACCCGGGGTCTAGTGAGCAGTTCTTC

v_gene: TRBV5-4
d_gene: TRBD2
j_gene: TRBJ2-1
abundance: few
CDR3aa: CASSSSGTSGDNEQFF
CDR3nt: TGTGCCAGCAGCTCTTCCGGGACTAGCGGGGACAATGAGCAGTTCTTC

v_gene: TRBV20-1
d_gene: -
j_gene: TRBJ2-7
abundance: few
CDR3aa: CSARVAGEQYF
CDR3nt: TGCAGTGCTAGAGTCGCGGGGGAGCAGTACTTC

v_gene: TRBV30
d_gene: TRBD2
j_gene: TRBJ2-3
abundance: many
CDR3aa: CAWKGGRETDTQYF
CDR3nt: TGTGCCTGGAAAGGAGGGCGGGAGACAGATACGCAGTATTTT

v_gene: TRBV12-3/TRBV12-4
d_gene: TRBD1
j_gene: TRBJ2-1
abundance: many
CDR3aa: CASMGTGGLRGEQFF
CDR3nt: TGTGCCAGCATGGGGACAGGGGGATTACGGGGTGAGCAGTTCTTC

v_gene: TRBV10-3
d_gene: -
j_gene: TRBJ2-3
abundance: -
CDR3aa: CAISENQAGATQYF
CDR3nt: TGTGCCATCAGTGAGAACCAGGCAGGGGCTACGCAGTATTTT

v_gene: TRBV2
d_gene: -
j_gene: TRBJ2-7
abundance: few
CDR3aa: CASINLGEQYF
CDR3nt: TGTGCCAGCATTAATCTGGGCGAGCAGTACTTC

v_gene: TRBV7-2
d_gene: -
j_gene: TRBJ2-3
abundance: -
CDR3aa: CASSLWVGTDTQYF
CDR3nt: TGTGCCAGCAGCTTATGGGTTGGAACAGATACGCAGTATTTT

v_gene: TRBV5-4
d_gene: TRBD2
j_gene: TRBJ2-7
abundance: -
CDR3aa: CATGLAGDEQYF
CDR3nt: TGTGCCACGGGACTAGCGGGAGACGAGCAGTACTTC

v_gene: TRBV29-1
d_gene: TRBD1
j_gene: TRBJ2-7
abundance: many
CDR3aa: CSATGQGAYEQYF
CDR3nt: TGCAGCGCAACAGGACAGGGGGCCTACGAGCAGTACTTC

v_gene: TRBV6-6
d_gene: -
j_gene: TRBJ1-4
abundance: -
CDR3aa: CATRLPGANEKLFF
CDR3nt: TGTGCCACCCGGCTCCCGGGGGCGAATGAAAAACTGTTTTTT

v_gene: TRBV6-5
d_gene: TRBD1
j_gene: TRBJ1-4
abundance: many
CDR3aa: CASSARDSGNEKLFF
CDR3nt: TGTGCCAGCAGTGCCCGGGACAGTGGTAATGAAAAACTGTTTTTT

v_gene: TRBV9
d_gene: TRBD2
j_gene: TRBJ2-1
abundance: few
CDR3aa: CASSVGGLAALHNEQFF
CDR3nt: TGTGCCAGCAGCGTAGGGGGACTAGCGGCCTTACACAATGAGCAGTTCTTC

v_gene: TRBV10-2
d_gene: -
j_gene: TRBJ1-1
abundance: many
CDR3aa: CATSDAGETLGTEAFF
CDR3nt: TGCGCCACCTCGGATGCGGGGGAAACCCTTGGGACTGAAGCTTTCTTT

v_gene: TRBV20-1
d_gene: -
j_gene: TRBJ1-5
abundance: many
CDR3aa: CSARGPTDKSVQPQHF
CDR3nt: TGCAGTGCTAGGGGCCCTACGGACAAATCGGTTCAGCCCCAGCATTTT

v_gene: TRBV4-1
d_gene: TRBD1
j_gene: TRBJ1-5
abundance: few
CDR3aa: CASSQAGTGNQPQHF
CDR3nt: TGCGCCAGCAGCCAAGCTGGGACAGGAAATCAGCCCCAGCATTTT